These 5 T cell receptor beta chains originate from one sample sequenced in a study of blood T cell repertoires in COVID-19. This table comes from immunoSEQ multiplex PCR, and its TCRdb copy is limited to in-frame clones, with some not included. The table includes some 150,000 clones, 78% detected once. Sample: peripheral blood. The receptors shown here come from a woman aged 80 or older with acute or convalescent COVID-19.

The chain has TRBV30 and TRBJ1-5, with D possibly matching TRBD1 (6 bases). This CDR3 comprises 16 residues. CDR1 and CDR2 from the germline V gene are GTSNPN and SVGIG (reference sequence). Trimming took off 1 base at V and 4 bases at J, with 17 bases between the two ends. CDR3 sequence reads: CAWSDPRTARNQPQHF. The CDR3 DNA reads TGTGCCTGGAGTGACCCCCGGACAGCCCGGAATCAGCCCCAGCATTTT.

The chain has TRBV30 and TRBJ2-7; TRBD1 matches 8 bases. The germline CDR1 and CDR2 sequences are GTSNPN and SVGIG (reference sequence). With 0 bases clipped from V and 3 bases from J, the junction kept 1 base outside the gene matches. The CDR3 consists of 13 residues. CDR3 DNA: TGTGCCTGGAGTGTGGACAGGGACTACGAGCAGTACTTC. This translates into CAWSVDRDYEQYF.

A note on this clone: Its ends do not fully match the called genes, so a read error is possible. The chain is built from TRBV7-8 and TRBJ1-6; 8 nucleotides agree with TRBD1. The CDR3 length is 15 residues. Germline V lookup: CDR1 SGHVS, CDR2 FQNEAQ. The CDR3 spells CASSLGQGNYSPLHF. Written as DNA, the CDR3 is TGTGCCAGCAGTTTAGGACAGGGTAACTATTCACCCCTCCACTTT.

The V gene is TRBV12-3 or TRBV12-4, the J gene TRBJ2-7; TRBD1 matches 8 bases. The CDR3 is 12 amino acids. V shed 5 bases, J shed 5 bases, and the junction held 2 bases outside the gene matches. This chain's CDR3 is CASSRQGNEQYF. For the CDR3, the DNA is TGTGCCAGCAGTCGACAGGGGAACGAGCAGTACTTC.

This chain uses TRBV2 with TRBJ1-6, with a weak D call TRBD1 (5 bases). CDR3 length: 15 amino acids. V lost 3 bases, J lost 7 bases, and 13 bases lay in between. In germline, CDR1 is SNHLY, CDR2 FYNNEI. DNA for the CDR3: TGTGCCAGCAGTGAGGTAGGGGTTGGGAATTCACCCCTCCACTTT. The encoded protein is CASSEVGVGNSPLHF. The variable domain in full, with the rest retrieved from reference TRBV2 and TRBJ1-6, is EPEVTQTPSHQVTQMGQEVILRCVPISNHLYFYWYRQILGQKVEFLVSFYNNEISEKSEIFDDQFSVERPDGSNFTLKIRSTKLEDSAMYFCASSEVGVGNSPLHFGNGTRLTVT.